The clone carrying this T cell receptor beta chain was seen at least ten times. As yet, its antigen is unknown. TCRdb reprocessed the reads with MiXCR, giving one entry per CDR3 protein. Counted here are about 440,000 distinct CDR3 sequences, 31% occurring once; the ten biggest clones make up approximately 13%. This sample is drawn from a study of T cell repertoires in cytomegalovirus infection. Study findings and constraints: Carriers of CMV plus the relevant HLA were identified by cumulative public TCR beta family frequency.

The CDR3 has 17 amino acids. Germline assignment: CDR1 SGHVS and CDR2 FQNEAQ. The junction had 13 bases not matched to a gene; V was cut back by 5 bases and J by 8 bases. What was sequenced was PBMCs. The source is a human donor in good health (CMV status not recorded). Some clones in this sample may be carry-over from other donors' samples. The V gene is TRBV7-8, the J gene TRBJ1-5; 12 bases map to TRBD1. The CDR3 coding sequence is TGTGCCAGCAGCCCAAGCCCGGGACAGGGGGCGAGGGAGCCCCAGCATTTT. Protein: CASSPSPGQGAREPQHF.